These 20 T cell receptor beta chains share one sample of origin, sequenced in a study of T-cell memory formation after mild COVID-19. TCRdb recomputed calls from the 5' RACE reads with MiXCR, one row per CDR3 protein. This repertoire shows 300,000 to 400,000 distinct CDR3 sequences, 15% found once; its top ten account for more than 20%. Sequenced: PBMCs or a T cell subset sorted from them (not recorded which). The receptors come from a man aged 18-30 years who had mild COVID-19 (a few samples of this study predate the infection). Cell type and time point are not known.

In this sample, this clonotype turned up a few times. The chain carries TRBV4-2 and TRBJ2-2, with TRBD2 matching over 9 bases. V gave up 1 base and J gave up 2 bases; unmatched junction bases: 5. CDR3 length: 17 residues. Germline V lookup: CDR1 LGHNA, CDR2 YNFKEQ. CDR3 nucleotide sequence: TGTGCCAGCAGCCAAGTGTCTAGCGGGGATAACACCGGGGAGCTGTTTTTT. It translates to CASSQVSSGDNTGELFF.

The CDR3 reads CASSYDNYGYTF. The CDR3 region has the DNA TGTGCCAGCAGCTACGACAATTATGGCTACACCTTC. The gene calls are TRBV7-9 and TRBJ1-2; D gene uncertain. This CDR3 comprises 12 residues. Per germline, CDR1 SEHNR and CDR2 FQNEAQ (reference sequence). The V and J ends lost 4 bases and 5 bases respectively, with 8 bases between them.

This clonotype was seen more than once but under ten times. V usage is TRBV20-1 and J usage is TRBJ1-4, with D possibly TRBD1 on 5 matching bases. The CDR3 extends over 13 amino acids. Deletions cut 6 bases from V and 5 bases from J, with 13 bases between. Germline assignment: CDR1 DFQATT and CDR2 SNEGSKA (reference sequence). The CDR3 here is CSARRGQNEKLFF. DNA for the CDR3: TGCAGTGCCCGAAGAGGACAAAATGAAAAACTGTTTTTT.

The sample holds a few counts of this clonotype. The V and J genes are TRBV4-1 and TRBJ2-4, with TRBD2 as a possible D gene (6 bases). The CDR3 is 16 residues long. The germline CDR1 and CDR2 sequences are MGHRA and YSYEKL. Trimming stripped 1 base from V and 0 bases from J, with 10 bases between. CDR3 bases: TGCGCCAGCAGCCAAGTGGGAGGCATAGCCAAAAACATTCAGTACTTC. It is translated as CASSQVGGIAKNIQYF.

This clonotype was recorded a few times. The genes are TRBV6-5 and TRBJ1-2; no firm D call. The CDR3 runs 14 residues. With 6 bases removed from V and 4 bases from J, the gap between germline ends came to 15 bases. Germline values: CDR1 MNHEY, CDR2 SVGAGI. Written as DNA, the CDR3 is TGTGCCAGCAGACAAGGGAATATTGGCTATGGCTACACCTTC. Its translation is CASRQGNIGYGYTF.

The chain is built from TRBV7-3 and TRBJ2-5, with TRBD2 matching 8 bases. The V gene's germline CDR1 is SGHTA and CDR2 FQGTGA. Trimming removed 4 bases from V and 4 bases from J; junction bases left unmatched: 5. The CDR3 spans 14 residues. The CDR3 protein is CASSSSGGGETQYF. The CDR3 region has the DNA TGTGCCAGCAGCTCAAGCGGGGGCGGAGAGACCCAGTACTTC. The entire variable domain, with the rest obtained from reference TRBV7-3 and TRBJ2-5, is as follows: GAGVSQTPSNKVTEKGKYVELRCDPISGHTALYWYRQSLGQGPEFLIYFQGTGAADDSGLPNDRFFAVRPEGSVSTLKIQRTERGDSAVYLCASSSSGGGETQYFGPGTRLLVL.

This clonotype was seen more than once but under ten times. The chain joins TRBV7-3 to TRBJ2-1; no firm D call. Germline V gene lookup returns CDR1 SGHTA and CDR2 FQGTGA. CDR3 length: 17 residues. V lost 5 bases to trimming and J lost 1 base, with 18 bases between them. The CDR3 reads CASSPSPLDRSYNEQFF. CDR3 coding DNA: TGTGCCAGCAGCCCCTCACCGCTCGATAGGTCCTACAATGAGCAGTTCTTC.

The chain couples TRBV6-1 to TRBJ2-3; TRBD2 matches at 10 bases. The J segment lost 5 bases and the V segment lost 6 bases, leaving 8 bases of the junction unmatched. CDR3 size: 15 residues. CDR1 and CDR2 (germline): MNHNS, SASEGT. This CDR3 is CASRIPSGGGDTQYF. The DNA for the CDR3 is TGTGCCAGCAGAATCCCTAGCGGGGGTGGAGATACGCAGTATTTT.

This chain links TRBV4-3 with TRBJ1-1, with 7 bases aligning to TRBD1. CDR3 length equals 16 residues. Trimming removed 2 bases from V and 5 bases from J; junction bases left unmatched: 11. Per germline, CDR1 LGHNA and CDR2 YSLEER. The CDR3 region is CASSQPGQDPRTEAFF. CDR3 bases: TGCGCCAGCAGCCAACCCGGACAGGACCCTAGGACTGAAGCTTTCTTT.

This clonotype was counted a few times. The chain has TRBV29-1 and TRBJ2-3; D is possibly TRBD1 or TRBD2 (5 bases each). CDR1 and CDR2 (germline): SQVTM, ANQGSEA. The germline V and J ends were trimmed by 4 bases and 6 bases, with 8 bases remaining between them. The CDR3 contains 11 residues. CDR3 DNA: TGCAGCGTTGTATGGGGGGATACGCAGTATTTT. The encoded protein is CSVVWGDTQYF.

This clonotype was detected a few times. The gene calls are TRBV7-2 and TRBJ2-2, with D perhaps given as TRBD1 or TRBD2 (6 bases each). Trimming took off 1 base at V and 4 bases at J, with 13 bases between the two ends. Germline V gives CDR1 SGHTA, CDR2 FQGNSA. The CDR3 has 16 residues. CDR3 sequence: CASSLEEGVGTGELFF. In nucleotides, the CDR3 is TGTGCCAGCAGCTTAGAGGAGGGGGTGGGCACCGGGGAGCTGTTTTTT.

This clonotype was observed a few times. The chain combines TRBV20-1 with TRBJ1-1; D is unclear. Trimming removed 0 bases from V and 1 base from J, with 15 bases in between. The CDR3 is 16 residues long. Germline V gives CDR1 DFQATT, CDR2 SNEGSKA (reference sequence). The CDR3 coding sequence is TGCAGTGCTAGAGATCTCATGGGTTCAGAGAACACTGAAGCTTTCTTT. This sequence encodes CSARDLMGSENTEAFF.

This rearrangement joins TRBV4-3 to TRBJ1-5, with D unclear. The germline V and J ends were trimmed by 0 bases and 4 bases, with 10 bases remaining between them. CDR1 and CDR2 from the germline V gene are LGHNA and YSLEER. CDR3 length: 15 residues. CDR3 in amino acids: CASSQDLAVNQPQHF. The CDR3 DNA reads TGCGCCAGCAGCCAAGATCTGGCAGTTAATCAGCCCCAGCATTTT.

This clonotype has just a few counts. The rearrangement joins TRBV7-9 to TRBJ1-1; D unresolved. Germline lookup yields CDR1 SEHNR and CDR2 FQNEAQ (reference sequence). V lost 5 bases, J lost 7 bases, and 14 bases lay in between. The CDR3 is 13 amino acids. The DNA of the CDR3 is TGTGCCAGCAGCCTAGTAGGGTTGGATGAAGCTTTCTTT. Protein product: CASSLVGLDEAFF.

This chain uses TRBV9 with TRBJ2-1; either TRBD1 or TRBD2 may supply D (5 bases each). V was trimmed by 2 bases and J by 7 bases, leaving 19 bases between them. The germline V gene encodes CDR1 SGDLS and CDR2 YYNGEE. The length of the CDR3 is 16 residues. The CDR3 reads CASSVRLESWGNEQFF. The CDR3 bases are TGTGCCAGCAGCGTTCGATTAGAGTCTTGGGGGAATGAGCAGTTCTTC. The whole variable domain, filled in from reference TRBV9 and TRBJ2-1, reads DSGVTQTPKHLITATGQRVTLRCSPRSGDLSVYWYQQSLDQGLQFLIQYYNGEERAKGNILERFSAQQFPDLHSELNLSSLELGDSALYFCASSVRLESWGNEQFFGPGTRLTVL.

This clonotype was observed a handful of times. This chain links TRBV4-3 with TRBJ1-3; tentative D call: TRBD1 (6 bases). Trimming took off 3 bases at V and 2 bases at J, with 11 bases between the two ends. CDR3 length: 15 residues. CDR1 is LGHNA, CDR2 YSLEER, per germline. CDR3 sequence (DNA): TGCGCCAGCAGCCAGAAACAGGGAGCTGGAAACACCATATATTTT. Translation: CASSQKQGAGNTIYF.

The gene calls are TRBV20-1 and TRBJ2-1; D call uncertain. Between the trimmed V and J ends, which lost 6 bases and 9 bases, there was a span of 12 bases. CDR1 DFQATT and CDR2 SNEGSKA come from the germline V gene (reference sequence). The length of the CDR3 is 11 residues. This CDR3 is CSAVTLGEQFF. DNA of the CDR3: TGCAGTGCCGTGACATTGGGTGAGCAGTTCTTC.

This clonotype was seen repeatedly, ten times or more. The chain joins TRBV6-1 to TRBJ1-1; D is unclear. Per the germline V gene, CDR1 is MNHNS and CDR2 is SASEGT. The CDR3 totals 12 residues. V lost 6 bases and J 8 bases, leaving 13 bases between the germline ends. CDR3 sequence reads: CASSEWTREAFF. CDR3 DNA sequence: TGTGCCAGCAGCGAATGGACGCGGGAAGCTTTCTTT.

This clonotype came up a few times. CDR3: CASSQRGWNEQFF. DNA for the CDR3: TGTGCCAGCAGCCAGCGGGGGTGGAATGAGCAGTTCTTC. The chain employs TRBV7-2 and TRBJ2-1; 8 bases agree with TRBD2. Looked up from germline, CDR1 is SGHTA and CDR2 is FQGNSA. The ends lost 5 bases at V and 7 bases at J; junction bases unmatched: 4. This CDR3 is built from 13 residues.

V is TRBV12-5 and J is TRBJ1-1; tentative D call: TRBD1 (5 bases). This CDR3 has 13 amino acids. Trimming removed 7 bases at V and 1 base at J, with 10 bases between. Germline assignment: CDR1 LGHNT and CDR2 FRNRAP. The CDR3 loop reads CASARGWNTEAFF. The CDR3 coding sequence is TGTGCTAGTGCCCGGGGCTGGAACACTGAAGCTTTCTTT.